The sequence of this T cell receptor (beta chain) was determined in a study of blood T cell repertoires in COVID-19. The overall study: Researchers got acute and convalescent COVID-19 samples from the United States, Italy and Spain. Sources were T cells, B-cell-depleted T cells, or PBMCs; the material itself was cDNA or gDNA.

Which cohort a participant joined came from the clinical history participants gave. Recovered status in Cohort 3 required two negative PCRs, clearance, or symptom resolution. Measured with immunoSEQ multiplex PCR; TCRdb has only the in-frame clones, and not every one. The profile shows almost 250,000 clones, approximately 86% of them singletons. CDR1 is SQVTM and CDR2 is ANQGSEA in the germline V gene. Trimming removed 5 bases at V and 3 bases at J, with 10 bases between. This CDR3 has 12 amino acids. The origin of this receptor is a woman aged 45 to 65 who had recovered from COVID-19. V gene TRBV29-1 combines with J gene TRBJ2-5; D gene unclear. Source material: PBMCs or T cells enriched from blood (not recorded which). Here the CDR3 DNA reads TGCAGCGTTCTCCCTACGGAAGAGACCCAGTACTTC. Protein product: CSVLPTEETQYF. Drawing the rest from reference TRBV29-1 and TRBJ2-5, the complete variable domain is SAVISQKPSRDICQRGTSLTIQCQVDSQVTMMFWYRQQPGQSLTLIATANQGSEATYESGFVIDKFPISRPNLTFSTLTVSNMSPEDSSIYLCSVLPTEETQYFGPGTRLLVL.